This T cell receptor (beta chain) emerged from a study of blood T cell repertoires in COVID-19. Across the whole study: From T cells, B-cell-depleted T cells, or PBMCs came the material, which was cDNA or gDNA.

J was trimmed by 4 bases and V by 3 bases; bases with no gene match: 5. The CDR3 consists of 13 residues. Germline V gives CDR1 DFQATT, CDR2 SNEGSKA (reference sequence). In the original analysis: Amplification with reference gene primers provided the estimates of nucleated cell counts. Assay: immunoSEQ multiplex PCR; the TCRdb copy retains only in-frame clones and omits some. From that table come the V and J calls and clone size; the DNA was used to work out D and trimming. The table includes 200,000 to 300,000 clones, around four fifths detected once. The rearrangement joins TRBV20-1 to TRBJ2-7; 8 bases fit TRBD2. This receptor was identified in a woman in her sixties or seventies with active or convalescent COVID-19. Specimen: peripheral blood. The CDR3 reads CSASDSGKYEQYF. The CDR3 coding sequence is TGCAGTGCTAGTGATAGCGGGAAGTACGAGCAGTACTTC.